The text below deals with one TCR beta chain. It has no known antigen specificity. No qualities accompany the bases; no much larger clone lies one base away. This entry belongs to a study of T-cell reconstitution after alpha-beta-depleted transplantation in children (dated by TCRdb to the mid-2010s). Looking at the study overall: T-cell immune reconstitution after TCRalphabeta/CD19-depleted allogeneic hematopoietic cell transplantation in children was quantitatively tracked in the study by means of TCR repertoire profiling.

To prepare the library, PCR was applied. Sequencing relied on an Illumina HiSeq 2500. TCR library preparation used molecular barcoding, with unique molecular identifiers applied to normalize quantification of the TCRbeta repertoire. TCRdb took the public reads, trimmed them with fastp at Q25, ran MiXCR for clone calling and kept in-frame beta chains. Every CDR3 protein is listed once, alongside the most common genes and DNA of its rows. The table for this sample lists hundreds of thousands of distinct CDR3 sequences; around a third of them were counted only once. The ten largest clones represent more than 2% of the sample. The CDR1 and CDR2 encoded by the germline V gene (reference sequence) are SEHNR and FQNEAQ. V loses 4 bases, J loses 4 bases, and the germline ends lie 14 bases apart. The cysteine opens and the phenylalanine closes a CDR3 of 15 amino acids. The DNA shown is the 45-base CDR3, in frame from base 1.

Here the sequenced sample was PBMCs from the stem cell graft donor, taken from the stem cell graft. This chain joins TRBV7-9 to TRBJ2-1; the D gene lacks a confident call. The sequence was obtained from a human donor who donated a stem cell graft to a child with aplastic anemia. The DNA is TGTGCCAGCAGCTACTGGGTTTTTGGTTACAATGAGCAGTTCTTC. Protein translation: CASSYWVFGYNEQFF.